A selection of T cell receptor beta chains follows, all from one sample in a study of control samples from healthy donors and cancer patients. Libraries were prepared by immunoSEQ multiplex PCR; TCRdb keeps only in-frame clonotypes and omits some of them. The profile shows tens of thousands of clones, about 90% of them singletons. Material: blood. These receptors came from a woman aged 45 to 65 in good health. Each CDR3 is given with its conserved first and last residue. A D gene is named only where the DNA matches it firmly. Where a row states a size, it is once, few, many or the class of an expanded clone; other rows omit it.

j_gene,abundance,d_gene,v_gene,CDR3aa,CDR3nt
TRBJ2-2,.,.,TRBV13,CASSLVDTGELFF,TGTGCCAGCAGCCTAGTGGACACCGGGGAGCTGTTTTTT
TRBJ2-3,.,TRBD2,TRBV28,CASSLSSGRSPDTQYF,TGTGCCAGCAGTTTATCTAGCGGGAGGTCCCCAGATACGCAGTATTTT
TRBJ2-5,.,.,TRBV5-4,CASSLAQGETQYF,TGTGCCAGCAGCTTGGCTCAGGGAGAGACCCAGTACTTC
TRBJ2-7,.,.,TRBV15,CATSRDWWENEQYF,TGTGCCACCAGCAGAGATTGGTGGGAAAACGAGCAGTACTTC
TRBJ2-6,.,.,TRBV28,CAIESGANVLTF,TGTGCCATCGAGAGTGGGGCCAACGTCCTGACTTTC
TRBJ1-2,once,.,TRBV27,CASSPPGIGGSSGYTF,TGTGCCAGCAGTCCCCCAGGGATAGGGGGGTCATCTGGCTACACCTTC
TRBJ2-1,.,TRBD2,TRBV19,CASTPLAGAGNEQFF,TGTGCCAGTACCCCACTAGCGGGAGCTGGGAATGAGCAGTTCTTC
TRBJ2-1,.,TRBD1,TRBV5-1,CASSLGDRGNEQFF,TGCGCCAGCAGCTTGGGGGACAGGGGGAATGAGCAGTTCTTC
TRBJ2-5,.,.,TRBV18,CASSPIGETQYF,TGTGCCAGCTCACCAATTGGGGAGACCCAGTACTTC
TRBJ1-3,.,.,TRBV11-2,CASSPTGSSGNTIYF,TGTGCCAGCAGCCCTACAGGGAGCTCTGGAAACACCATATATTTT
TRBJ2-3,.,.,TRBV19,CASSIETGTSTDTQYF,TGTGCCAGTAGTATAGAAACCGGGACTAGCACAGATACGCAGTATTTT
TRBJ1-1,.,TRBD1,TRBV27,CASETGGSTEAFF,TGTGCCAGTGAGACAGGGGGCAGCACTGAAGCTTTCTTT
TRBJ2-7,.,.,TRBV6-6,CASSYSGGGDEQYF,TGTGCCAGCAGTTACTCTGGGGGCGGCGACGAGCAGTACTTC
TRBJ1-4,.,TRBD1,TRBV9,CASSTRGQGRNEKLFF,TGTGCCAGCAGCACACGCGGACAGGGGAGAAATGAAAAACTGTTTTTT
TRBJ2-2,.,.,TRBV6-5,CASHREEDTGELFF,TGTGCCAGTCACAGGGAAGAGGACACCGGGGAGCTGTTTTTT
TRBJ2-2,.,.,TRBV28,CASSYLGVWTANTGELFF,TGTGCCAGCAGTTACCTCGGGGTTTGGACTGCAAACACCGGGGAGCTGTTTTTT
TRBJ1-1,.,.,TRBV5-1,CASAGAPGVTEAFF,TGCGCCAGCGCCGGTGCTCCCGGGGTCACTGAAGCTTTCTTT
TRBJ1-5,.,.,TRBV5-6,CASSLGQWGNQPQHF,TGTGCCAGCAGCTTGGGACAGTGGGGCAATCAGCCCCAGCATTTT
TRBJ1-2,.,.,TRBV10-3,CAISAVYGYTF,TGTGCCATCAGTGCTGTCTATGGCTACACCTTC
TRBJ2-1,few,.,TRBV6-5,CASRMTGSYNEQFF,TGTGCCAGCAGGATGACAGGATCCTACAATGAGCAGTTCTTC
TRBJ1-5,.,TRBD1,TRBV19,CASRGQINQPQHF,TGTGCCAGTAGGGGACAGATTAATCAGCCCCAGCATTTT
TRBJ1-5,.,TRBD1,TRBV6-5,CASRDRAGFNQPQHF,TGTGCCAGCAGGGACAGGGCTGGGTTCAATCAGCCCCAGCATTTT
TRBJ2-7,once,TRBD1,TRBV4-1,CASSRDRGAYEQYF,TGCGCCAGCAGCCGGGACAGGGGCGCCTACGAGCAGTACTTC
TRBJ1-2,.,.,TRBV27,CASSWTRAGAAYGYTF,TGTGCCAGCAGTTGGACTCGGGCAGGGGCTGCCTATGGCTACACCTTC
TRBJ2-3,.,TRBD2,TRBV11-3,CASSLRPSGADTQYF,TGTGCCAGCAGCTTAAGGCCTAGCGGGGCAGATACGCAGTATTTT
TRBJ1-3,once,.,TRBV27,CASSPNVGSGNTIYF,TGTGCCAGCAGTCCAAACGTTGGCTCCGGAAACACCATATATTTT
TRBJ1-3,.,.,TRBV6-5,CASLPGITSGNTIYF,TGTGCCAGCTTACCAGGGATTACTAGTGGAAACACCATATATTTT
TRBJ1-5,.,TRBD1,TRBV27,CASSSIRGPEPQHF,TGTGCCAGCAGTTCAATCAGGGGGCCGGAGCCCCAGCATTTT
TRBJ2-7,.,.,TRBV7-2,CASSLFPLSSYEQYF,TGTGCCAGCAGCTTGTTCCCCCTGAGCTCCTACGAGCAGTACTTC
TRBJ2-1,.,TRBD2,TRBV28,CASSSGSRDEQFF,TGTGCCAGCAGTAGCGGGAGCAGGGATGAGCAGTTCTTC
TRBJ2-4,.,.,TRBV2,CASSEESRAKNIQYF,TGTGCCAGCAGTGAAGAGTCACGAGCCAAAAACATTCAGTACTTC
TRBJ2-5,.,TRBD1,TRBV24-1,CATSDLTGLKTQYF,TGTGCCACCAGTGATCTGACAGGGTTAAAGACCCAGTACTTC
TRBJ1-1,.,.,TRBV3-1/TRBV3-2,CASSRGTSEAFF,TGTGCCAGCAGCCGGGGGACGAGTGAAGCTTTCTTT
TRBJ1-3,once,.,TRBV2,CASSVTGRNTIYF,TGTGCCAGCAGTGTTACAGGGAGGAACACCATATATTTT
TRBJ2-7,.,.,TRBV3-1/TRBV3-2,CASSQDWWDEQYF,TGTGCCAGCAGCCAAGATTGGTGGGACGAGCAGTACTTC
TRBJ2-1,.,.,TRBV27,CASSLLTSATGAEQFF,TGTGCCAGCAGTTTACTTACTAGCGCCACGGGGGCTGAGCAGTTCTTC
TRBJ2-3,.,.,TRBV6-5,CASSPFWGSTDTQYF,TGTGCCAGCAGTCCCTTCTGGGGAAGCACAGATACGCAGTATTTT
TRBJ2-5,.,TRBD2,TRBV29-1,CSGERGTETQYF,TGCAGCGGGGAGCGGGGGACGGAGACCCAGTACTTC
TRBJ2-2,once,.,TRBV5-6,CASREGPTGELFF,TGTGCCAGCAGAGAAGGCCCCACCGGGGAGCTGTTTTTT
TRBJ2-7,.,.,TRBV6-5,CASSYSSSYEQYF,TGTGCCAGCAGTTACTCGAGCTCCTACGAGCAGTACTTC
TRBJ1-1,.,.,TRBV3-1/TRBV3-2,CASRYSGTRNTEAFF,TGTGCCAGCAGGTACTCCGGGACAAGGAACACTGAAGCTTTCTTT
TRBJ2-3,.,TRBD2,TRBV5-1,CASSSEYGTSGSSDTQYF,TGCGCCAGCAGCTCCGAATATGGGACTAGCGGGAGTTCGGATACGCAGTATTTT
TRBJ1-3,.,.,TRBV5-1,CASSLLGQLGNTIYF,TGCGCCAGCAGCTTGCTCGGCCAGCTCGGAAACACCATATATTTT
TRBJ2-7,.,.,TRBV7-8,CASSFDNEQYF,TGTGCCAGCAGCTTCGACAACGAGCAGTACTTC
TRBJ2-3,.,.,TRBV5-1,CASSENTGISTDTQYF,TGCGCCAGCTCCGAAAATACAGGAATTAGCACAGATACGCAGTATTTT
TRBJ2-3,.,TRBD2,TRBV13,CASSLRGEGVGASTDTQYF,TGTGCCAGCAGCTTAAGAGGGGAGGGCGTGGGCGCTTCGACAGATACGCAGTATTTT
TRBJ2-7,.,TRBD2,TRBV5-1,CASSLGSGRAGAEQYF,TGCGCCAGCAGCTTGGGAAGCGGGAGGGCCGGCGCCGAGCAGTACTTC
TRBJ2-1,.,.,TRBV10-2,CASSESLATYNEQFF,TGCGCCAGCAGTGAGTCCTTAGCCACCTACAATGAGCAGTTCTTC
TRBJ1-1,.,TRBD1,TRBV5-1,CASSLGQGMNTEAFF,TGCGCCAGCAGCTTGGGACAGGGGATGAACACTGAAGCTTTCTTT
TRBJ2-3,few,TRBD1,TRBV13,CASSPGQGRADTQYF,TGTGCCAGCAGCCCTGGACAGGGAAGAGCAGATACGCAGTATTTT